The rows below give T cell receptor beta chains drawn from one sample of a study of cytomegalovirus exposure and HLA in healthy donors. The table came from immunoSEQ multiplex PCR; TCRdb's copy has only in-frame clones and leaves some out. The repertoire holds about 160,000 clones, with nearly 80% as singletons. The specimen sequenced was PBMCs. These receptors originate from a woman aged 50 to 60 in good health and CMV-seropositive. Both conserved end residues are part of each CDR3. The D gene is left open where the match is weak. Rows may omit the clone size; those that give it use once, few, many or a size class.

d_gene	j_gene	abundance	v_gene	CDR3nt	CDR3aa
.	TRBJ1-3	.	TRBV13	TGTGCCAGCAGCTTAGGCAAAGCCTCTGGAAACACCATATATTTT	CASSLGKASGNTIYF
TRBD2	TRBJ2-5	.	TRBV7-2	TGTGCCAGCAGCCTCTCACGACTAGCGGGGGAAAGAGAGACCCAGTACTTC	CASSLSRLAGERETQYF
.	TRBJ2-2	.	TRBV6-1	TGTGCCAGCAACCCCGCACAGTTGGCCGGGGAGCTGTTTTTT	CASNPAQLAGELFF
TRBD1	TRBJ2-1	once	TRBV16	TGTGCCAGCAGCCACCGACAGGGGACGAGGTACAATGAGCAGTTCTTC	CASSHRQGTRYNEQFF
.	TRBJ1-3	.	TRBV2	TGTGCCAGCAGTTCTCGGGACACCTCTGGAAACACCATATATTTT	CASSSRDTSGNTIYF
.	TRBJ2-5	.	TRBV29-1	TGCAGCGTTATGGCGGGCCTCTGGCAAGAGACCCAGTACTTC	CSVMAGLWQETQYF
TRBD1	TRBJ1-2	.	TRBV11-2	TGTGCCAGCAGCTTAAACCCGGGACAGAGCACCTATGGCTACACCTTC	CASSLNPGQSTYGYTF
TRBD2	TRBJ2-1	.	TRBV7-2	TGTGCCAGCAGGATGACTAGCGGGGTTAGTGAGCAGTTCTTC	CASRMTSGVSEQFF
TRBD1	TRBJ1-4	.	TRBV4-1	TGCGCCAGCAGCCGGACAGGAGAAAATGAAAAACTGTTTTTT	CASSRTGENEKLFF
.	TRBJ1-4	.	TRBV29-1	TGCAGCGCCCGGGTGGGTGAAAAACTGTTTTTT	CSARVGEKLFF
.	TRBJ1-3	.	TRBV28	TGTGCCAGCAGTTTATTACACAGTTCTGGAAACACCATATATTTT	CASSLLHSSGNTIYF
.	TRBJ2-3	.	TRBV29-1	TGCAGCGATAGCGGGACAGGGAACACAGATACGCAGTATTTT	CSDSGTGNTDTQYF
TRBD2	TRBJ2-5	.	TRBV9	TGTGCCAGCAGCGTAGCTGGCGGGAGCGTTGGGGAGACCCAGTACTTC	CASSVAGGSVGETQYF
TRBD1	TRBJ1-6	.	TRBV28	TGTGCCAGCAGTTCCGGACAGGGCACTTCACCCCTCCACTTT	CASSSGQGTSPLHF
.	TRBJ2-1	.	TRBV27	TGTGCCAGCACTCCCGGGGGAGGCTACAATGAGCAGTTCTTC	CASTPGGGYNEQFF
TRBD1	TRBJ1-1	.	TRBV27	TGTGCCAGCAGTTTCCGACAGGGGGGAATTGAAGCTTTCTTT	CASSFRQGGIEAFF
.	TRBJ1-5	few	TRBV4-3	TGCGCCAGCAGCCAAACCTACAGGGATCAGCCCCAGCATTTT	CASSQTYRDQPQHF
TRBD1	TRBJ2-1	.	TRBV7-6	TGTGCCAGCAGCCGAGCCCCGACAGGGAGTAATGAGCAGTTCTTC	CASSRAPTGSNEQFF
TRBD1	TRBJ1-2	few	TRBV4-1	TGCGCCAGCAGCCAAGGGGACAGGGGTAACTATGGCTACACCTTC	CASSQGDRGNYGYTF
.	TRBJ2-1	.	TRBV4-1	TGCGCCAGCAGCCAAGTAAAGCTAAATGAGCAGTTCTTC	CASSQVKLNEQFF
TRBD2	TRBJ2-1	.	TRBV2	TGTGCCAGCAGAGGGGGACTAGCGGGAGGGCCACGGGTGGATGAGCAGTTCTTC	CASRGGLAGGPRVDEQFF
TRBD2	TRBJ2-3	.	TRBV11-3	TGTGCCAGCAGCCCACGGGGGGGAGGGACGCAGTATTTT	CASSPRGGGTQYF
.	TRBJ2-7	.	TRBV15	TGTGCCACCACGCCGGCGGGATCCTACGAGCAGTACTTC	CATTPAGSYEQYF
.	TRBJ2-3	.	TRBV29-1	TGCAGCGTTGCCAGGGGTCCAGATACGCAGTATTTT	CSVARGPDTQYF
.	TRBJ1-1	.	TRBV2	TGTGCCAGCAGCCTACAGGGAGTTCTGGGCACTGAAGCTTTCTTT	CASSLQGVLGTEAFF
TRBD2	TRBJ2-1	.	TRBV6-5	TGTGCCAGCAGTCCGCTAGCGGGAGGGCCGGACGAGCAGTTCTTC	CASSPLAGGPDEQFF
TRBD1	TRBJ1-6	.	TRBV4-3	TGCGCCAGCAGCCAGACTACAGGGGACGGGGGTTCACCCCTCCACTTT	CASSQTTGDGGSPLHF
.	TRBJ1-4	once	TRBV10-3	TGTGCCATCAGAGCAGGGTCAACTAATGAAAAACTGTTTTTT	CAIRAGSTNEKLFF
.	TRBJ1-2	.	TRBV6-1	TGTGCCAGCAGTGAAGTTCCCCAGGGGAACTATGGCTACACCTTC	CASSEVPQGNYGYTF
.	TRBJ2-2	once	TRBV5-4	TGTGCCAGCAGCTTCGGGGGAGGCAGTAACACCGGGGAGCTGTTTTTT	CASSFGGGSNTGELFF
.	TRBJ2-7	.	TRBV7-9	TGTGCCAGCAGCTTAGGGACAGCTACCTACGAGCAGTACTTC	CASSLGTATYEQYF
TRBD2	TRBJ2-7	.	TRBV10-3	TGTGCCATCCTAGCGGGGGGAACCTACGAGCAGTACTTC	CAILAGGTYEQYF
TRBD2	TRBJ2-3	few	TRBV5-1	TGCGCCAGCAGCTCTATCAGGACTAGTTTAGATACGCAGTATTTT	CASSSIRTSLDTQYF
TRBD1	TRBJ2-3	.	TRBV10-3	TGTGCCATAGGGACAGGGGGTAGGACAGATACGCAGTATTTT	CAIGTGGRTDTQYF
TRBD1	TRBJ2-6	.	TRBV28	TGTGCCAGCATCCGGGCAGGGGGCGCCTCTGGGGCCAACGTCCTGACTTTC	CASIRAGGASGANVLTF
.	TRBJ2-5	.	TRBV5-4	TGTGCCAGCAGCTCTCAAGAGACCCAGTACTTC	CASSSQETQYF
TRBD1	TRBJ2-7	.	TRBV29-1	TGCAGCGTTGTGGAGGACAGGGTCGGGGAGCAGTACTTC	CSVVEDRVGEQYF